A selection of T cell receptor beta chains follows, all from one sample in a study of blood T cell repertoires in COVID-19. TCRdb's table, derived via immunoSEQ multiplex PCR, lists solely in-frame clones and lacks some. The table records approximately 100,000 clones, around 80% of them present only once. Specimen: peripheral blood. Receptors were obtained from a man aged 60-69 years with acute or convalescent COVID-19. CDR3s include the opening cysteine and the closing phenylalanine or tryptophan. D genes are given only for firm matches. Some rows mark clone size as missing; the rest say once, few, many or name a class of expanded clone.

j_gene: TRBJ2-1
d_gene: TRBD2
v_gene: TRBV19
abundance: -
CDR3nt: TGTGCCAGTAGTATAGGGGCGGGGGGGCCGAATGAGCAGTTCTTC
CDR3aa: CASSIGAGGPNEQFF

j_gene: TRBJ2-3
d_gene: TRBD2
v_gene: TRBV6-4
abundance: -
CDR3nt: TGTGCCAGCAGTGACGGGGGAGGGGCAGATACGCAGTATTTT
CDR3aa: CASSDGGGADTQYF

j_gene: TRBJ2-3
d_gene: TRBD2
v_gene: TRBV2
abundance: -
CDR3nt: TGTGCCAGCAAGAGAACGGGGGGGGCCGGGACAGATACGCAGTATTTT
CDR3aa: CASKRTGGAGTDTQYF

j_gene: TRBJ1-2
d_gene: -
v_gene: TRBV28
abundance: -
CDR3nt: TGTGCCAGCAGGGGCAGGGTCGAGAACTATGGCTACACCTTC
CDR3aa: CASRGRVENYGYTF

j_gene: TRBJ1-2
d_gene: TRBD1
v_gene: TRBV6-6
abundance: -
CDR3nt: TGTGCCAGCAGTCTGGCGTCTTCGGGGACAGGGGTGATTAGGGTAGGCTACACCTTC
CDR3aa: CASSLASSGTGVIRVGYTF

j_gene: TRBJ2-2
d_gene: TRBD1
v_gene: TRBV28
abundance: -
CDR3nt: TGTGCCAGCAGTTTAGACAGGGTCACCGGGGAGCTGTTTTTT
CDR3aa: CASSLDRVTGELFF

j_gene: TRBJ2-5
d_gene: -
v_gene: TRBV7-5
abundance: -
CDR3nt: TGTACGCCAACCCAGGGGGGAACCCAGTACTTC
CDR3aa: CTPTQGGTQYF

j_gene: TRBJ2-7
d_gene: -
v_gene: TRBV13
abundance: -
CDR3nt: TGTGCCAGCAGCCCGGACAGATCCTACGAGCAGTACTTC
CDR3aa: CASSPDRSYEQYF

j_gene: TRBJ2-1
d_gene: TRBD2
v_gene: TRBV11-2
abundance: -
CDR3nt: TGTGCCAGCAGCCCCCTAGCGGGGGGGTACAATGAGCAGTTCTTC
CDR3aa: CASSPLAGGYNEQFF

j_gene: TRBJ1-6
d_gene: TRBD1
v_gene: TRBV6-2/TRBV6-3
abundance: -
CDR3nt: TGTGCCAGCAGTCGGGACAGGGCAATGTCTGTTAATTCACCCCTCCACTTT
CDR3aa: CASSRDRAMSVNSPLHF

j_gene: TRBJ2-3
d_gene: -
v_gene: TRBV24-1
abundance: -
CDR3nt: TGTGCCACCAGTGATGGAGTCCCAGATACGCAGTATTTT
CDR3aa: CATSDGVPDTQYF

j_gene: TRBJ2-7
d_gene: -
v_gene: TRBV2
abundance: -
CDR3nt: TGTGCCAGCAGCCTCGCCGGCTACGAGCAGTACTTC
CDR3aa: CASSLAGYEQYF

j_gene: TRBJ2-1
d_gene: TRBD2
v_gene: TRBV7-3
abundance: -
CDR3nt: TGTGCCAGCAGTCAAGGACTAGGGAGGAATGAGCAGTTCTTC
CDR3aa: CASSQGLGRNEQFF

j_gene: TRBJ1-1
d_gene: TRBD1
v_gene: TRBV30
abundance: -
CDR3nt: TGTGCCTGGAGTACCCGGGACAGGGGGGTCCGGGCTTTCTTT
CDR3aa: CAWSTRDRGVRAFF

j_gene: TRBJ1-2
d_gene: TRBD1
v_gene: TRBV3-1/TRBV3-2
abundance: once
CDR3nt: TGTGCCAGCAGCCAAGACTTTGGGGGACAGTCCGGCGGCTACACCTTC
CDR3aa: CASSQDFGGQSGGYTF

j_gene: TRBJ2-3
d_gene: TRBD2
v_gene: TRBV4-2
abundance: -
CDR3nt: TGTGCCAGCAGCCAAGTTTTAGCGGGGGGGCGGGAAGATACGCAGTATTTT
CDR3aa: CASSQVLAGGREDTQYF

j_gene: TRBJ1-5
d_gene: TRBD1
v_gene: TRBV7-2
abundance: -
CDR3nt: TGTGCCAGCAGCCCACGGACAGGGGGCAATCAGCCCCAGCATTTT
CDR3aa: CASSPRTGGNQPQHF

j_gene: TRBJ1-2
d_gene: TRBD1
v_gene: TRBV18
abundance: -
CDR3nt: TGTGCCAGCTCACCAGGTGGACAGGGGTTTGGCTACACCTTC
CDR3aa: CASSPGGQGFGYTF

j_gene: TRBJ2-1
d_gene: -
v_gene: TRBV5-6
abundance: -
CDR3nt: TGTGCCAGCAGCTTGCAAAGGGGCAATGAGCAGTTCTTC
CDR3aa: CASSLQRGNEQFF

j_gene: TRBJ1-2
d_gene: -
v_gene: TRBV30
abundance: -
CDR3nt: TGTGCCTGGAGCAAGGAGTACTATGGCTACACCTTC
CDR3aa: CAWSKEYYGYTF

j_gene: TRBJ2-2
d_gene: -
v_gene: TRBV12-3/TRBV12-4
abundance: -
CDR3nt: TGTGCCAGCAGGGTTACAGTGACCGGGGAGCTGTTTTTT
CDR3aa: CASRVTVTGELFF

j_gene: TRBJ1-4
d_gene: TRBD1
v_gene: TRBV30
abundance: -
CDR3nt: TGTGCCTGGAGTGTGGGACAGGGAGGAGCTGTCCATGAAAAACTGTTTTTT
CDR3aa: CAWSVGQGGAVHEKLFF

j_gene: TRBJ1-6
d_gene: -
v_gene: TRBV28
abundance: -
CDR3nt: TGTGCCAGCACCGAGCACCAGGGATCCTATAATTCACCCCTCCACTTT
CDR3aa: CASTEHQGSYNSPLHF

j_gene: TRBJ1-6
d_gene: TRBD1
v_gene: TRBV2
abundance: -
CDR3nt: TGTGCCGCCCGCGGACAGGGGGGTTCACCCCTCCACTTT
CDR3aa: CAARGQGGSPLHF

j_gene: TRBJ1-1
d_gene: -
v_gene: TRBV5-5
abundance: once
CDR3nt: TGTGCCAGCAGCCGACAGCCAGTGAACACTGAAGCTTTCTTT
CDR3aa: CASSRQPVNTEAFF

j_gene: TRBJ2-3
d_gene: TRBD1
v_gene: TRBV4-1
abundance: -
CDR3nt: TGCGCCAGCAGCCAATATAGGGGGCGTACAGATACGCAGTATTTT
CDR3aa: CASSQYRGRTDTQYF

j_gene: TRBJ2-7
d_gene: -
v_gene: TRBV7-2
abundance: -
CDR3nt: TGTGCCAGCAGCTTATTGGGCCTGGAGCAGTACTTC
CDR3aa: CASSLLGLEQYF

j_gene: TRBJ1-2
d_gene: -
v_gene: TRBV2
abundance: -
CDR3nt: TGTGCCAGCAGTGTGGGCAGGGCCAATGGCTACACCTTC
CDR3aa: CASSVGRANGYTF

j_gene: TRBJ2-1
d_gene: TRBD2
v_gene: TRBV27
abundance: -
CDR3nt: TGTGCCAGCAGTCTCTCCCGTAGCGGGGGGGCGGGAAATGAGCAGTTCTTC
CDR3aa: CASSLSRSGGAGNEQFF

j_gene: TRBJ1-5
d_gene: TRBD1
v_gene: TRBV7-2
abundance: -
CDR3nt: TGTGCCAGCAGCTTTGACAGGGGACTTCGCAATCAGCCCCAGCATTTT
CDR3aa: CASSFDRGLRNQPQHF

j_gene: TRBJ2-3
d_gene: TRBD1
v_gene: TRBV29-1
abundance: -
CDR3nt: TGCAGCGTAAAACCTACACAGGGGGGCCCCACAGATACGCAGTATTTT
CDR3aa: CSVKPTQGGPTDTQYF

j_gene: TRBJ2-1
d_gene: TRBD2
v_gene: TRBV7-9
abundance: -
CDR3nt: TGTGCCAGCAGCTTTCCTAGCGGGGGGATCAATGAGCAGTTCTTC
CDR3aa: CASSFPSGGINEQFF

j_gene: TRBJ1-2
d_gene: TRBD1
v_gene: TRBV6-2/TRBV6-3
abundance: once
CDR3nt: TGTGCCAGCAGTCAAACAGGGGAACCTAACTATGGCTACACCTTC
CDR3aa: CASSQTGEPNYGYTF

j_gene: TRBJ2-3
d_gene: -
v_gene: TRBV2
abundance: -
CDR3nt: TGTGCCAGCAGTACCGGACTCTCAGGCGCAGATACGCAGTATTTT
CDR3aa: CASSTGLSGADTQYF

j_gene: TRBJ2-7
d_gene: -
v_gene: TRBV5-4
abundance: -
CDR3nt: TGTGCCAGCAGCTTAAAACCCTCCGGTTACGAGCAGTACTTC
CDR3aa: CASSLKPSGYEQYF

j_gene: TRBJ2-1
d_gene: TRBD1
v_gene: TRBV18
abundance: -
CDR3nt: TGTGCCAGCTCGCAGGGGGCAAGCTCCTACAATGAGCAGTTCTTC
CDR3aa: CASSQGASSYNEQFF

j_gene: TRBJ2-7
d_gene: -
v_gene: TRBV27
abundance: -
CDR3nt: TGTGCCAGCAGTTCCCCGGGGATCTCCTACGAGCAGTACTTC
CDR3aa: CASSSPGISYEQYF

j_gene: TRBJ1-5
d_gene: -
v_gene: TRBV3-1/TRBV3-2
abundance: -
CDR3nt: TGTGCCAGCAGCCAAGCTCTCTATAGCAATCAGCCCCAGCATTTT
CDR3aa: CASSQALYSNQPQHF

j_gene: TRBJ1-1
d_gene: -
v_gene: TRBV5-8
abundance: -
CDR3nt: TGTGCCAGCAGCTTGCAGGGGAGTCCAACTGAAGCTTTCTTT
CDR3aa: CASSLQGSPTEAFF

j_gene: TRBJ1-5
d_gene: TRBD1
v_gene: TRBV14
abundance: few
CDR3nt: TGTGCCAGCAGCCTCACAGGGGAACAGCCCCAGCATTTT
CDR3aa: CASSLTGEQPQHF

j_gene: TRBJ2-2
d_gene: TRBD2
v_gene: TRBV5-5
abundance: -
CDR3nt: TGTGCCAGCAGCGCGCTGGGCGGGGGTGGAAGGACCGGGGAGCTGTTTTTT
CDR3aa: CASSALGGGGRTGELFF

j_gene: TRBJ1-6
d_gene: -
v_gene: TRBV4-1
abundance: -
CDR3nt: TGCGCCAGCAGCCCCATTAATTCACCCCTCCACTTT
CDR3aa: CASSPINSPLHF

j_gene: TRBJ2-3
d_gene: -
v_gene: TRBV3-1/TRBV3-2
abundance: -
CDR3nt: TGTGCCAGCAGCCAAGCCTCACTTCGGGGAGATACGCAGTATTTT
CDR3aa: CASSQASLRGDTQYF

j_gene: TRBJ2-2
d_gene: -
v_gene: TRBV6-6
abundance: -
CDR3nt: TGTGCCAGCAGCTGGGACAAAGCGGGACCCGGGGAGCTGTTTTTT
CDR3aa: CASSWDKAGPGELFF

j_gene: TRBJ2-7
d_gene: TRBD2
v_gene: TRBV6-6
abundance: few
CDR3nt: TGTGCCAGCAGTTACGCGGCTAGCGGGGGGTACGAGCAGTACTTC
CDR3aa: CASSYAASGGYEQYF

j_gene: TRBJ1-3
d_gene: TRBD1
v_gene: TRBV27
abundance: -
CDR3nt: TGTGCCAGCAGCCAGACAGGGGAAAGCGGAAACACCATATATTTT
CDR3aa: CASSQTGESGNTIYF